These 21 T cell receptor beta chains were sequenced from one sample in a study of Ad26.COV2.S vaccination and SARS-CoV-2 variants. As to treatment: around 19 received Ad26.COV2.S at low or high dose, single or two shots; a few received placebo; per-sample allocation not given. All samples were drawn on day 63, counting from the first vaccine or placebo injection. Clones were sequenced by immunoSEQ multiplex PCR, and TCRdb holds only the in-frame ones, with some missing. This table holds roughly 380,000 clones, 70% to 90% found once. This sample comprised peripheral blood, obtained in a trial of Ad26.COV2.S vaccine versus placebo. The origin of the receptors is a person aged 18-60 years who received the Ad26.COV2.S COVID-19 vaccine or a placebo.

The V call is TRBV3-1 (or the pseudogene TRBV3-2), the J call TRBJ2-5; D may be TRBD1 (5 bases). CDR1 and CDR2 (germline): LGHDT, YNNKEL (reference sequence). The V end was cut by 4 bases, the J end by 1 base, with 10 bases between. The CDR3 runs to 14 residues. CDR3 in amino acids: CASSRGRVQETQYF. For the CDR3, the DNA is TGTGCCAGCAGCCGAGGCAGGGTCCAAGAGACCCAGTACTTC.

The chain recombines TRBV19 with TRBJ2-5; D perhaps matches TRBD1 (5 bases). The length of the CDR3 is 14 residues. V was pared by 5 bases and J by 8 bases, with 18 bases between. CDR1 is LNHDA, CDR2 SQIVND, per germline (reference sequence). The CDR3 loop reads CASSGARLRSTQYF. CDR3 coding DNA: TGTGCCAGTAGTGGGGCGCGCTTGAGGTCTACCCAGTACTTC.

The CDR3 sequence: CASSLRGQPQHF. The CDR3, as DNA: TGTGCCAGCAGTTTGAGGGGTCAGCCCCAGCATTTT. The chain links TRBV12-3 or TRBV12-4 to TRBJ1-5, with D perhaps matching TRBD1 (5 bases). This CDR3 is 12 amino acids long. V was trimmed by 3 bases and J by 6 bases, leaving 6 bases between them.

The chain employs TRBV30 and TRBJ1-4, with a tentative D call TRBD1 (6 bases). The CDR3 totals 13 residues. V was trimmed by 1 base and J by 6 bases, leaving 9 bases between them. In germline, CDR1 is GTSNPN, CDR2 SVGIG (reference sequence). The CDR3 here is CAWSGGADEKLFF. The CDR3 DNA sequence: TGTGCCTGGAGTGGGGGGGCGGATGAAAAACTGTTTTTT.

CDR3 in DNA: TGTGCCAGCAGCCATCGCGAGGGTAGCGGAACCTACAATGAGCAGTTCTTC. Translating it yields CASSHREGSGTYNEQFF. The J gene is TRBJ2-1, the V gene TRBV9; D may be TRBD2 (6 bases). Per germline, CDR1 SGDLS and CDR2 YYNGEE. The CDR3 runs to 17 residues. V dropped 4 bases and J dropped 2 bases, with 19 bases sitting between them.

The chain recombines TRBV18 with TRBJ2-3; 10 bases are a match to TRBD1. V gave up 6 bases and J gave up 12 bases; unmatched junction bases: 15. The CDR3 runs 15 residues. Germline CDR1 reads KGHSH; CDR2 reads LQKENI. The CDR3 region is CASSHSGTGEKKQYF. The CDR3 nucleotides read TGTGCCAGCTCCCATAGCGGGACAGGGGAAAAAAAACAGTATTTT.

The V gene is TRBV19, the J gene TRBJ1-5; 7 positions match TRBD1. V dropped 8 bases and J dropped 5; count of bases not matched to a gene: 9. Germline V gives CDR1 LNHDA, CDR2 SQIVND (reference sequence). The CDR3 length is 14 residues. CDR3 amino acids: CASGNRGGHQPQHF. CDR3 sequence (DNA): TGTGCCAGTGGAAACAGGGGCGGCCATCAGCCCCAGCATTTT.

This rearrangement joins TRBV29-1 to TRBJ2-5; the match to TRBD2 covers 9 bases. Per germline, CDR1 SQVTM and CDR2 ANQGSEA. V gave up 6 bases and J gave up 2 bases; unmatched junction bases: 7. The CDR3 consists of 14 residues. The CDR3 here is CSVGLARIQETQYF. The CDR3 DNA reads TGCAGCGTCGGACTAGCGCGAATTCAAGAGACCCAGTACTTC.

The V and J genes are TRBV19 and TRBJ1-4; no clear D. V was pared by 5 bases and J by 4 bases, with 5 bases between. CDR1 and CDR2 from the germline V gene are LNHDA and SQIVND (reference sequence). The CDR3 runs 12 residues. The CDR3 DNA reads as TGTGCCAGTAGTTCATATAATGAAAAACTGTTTTTT. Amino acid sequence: CASSSYNEKLFF.

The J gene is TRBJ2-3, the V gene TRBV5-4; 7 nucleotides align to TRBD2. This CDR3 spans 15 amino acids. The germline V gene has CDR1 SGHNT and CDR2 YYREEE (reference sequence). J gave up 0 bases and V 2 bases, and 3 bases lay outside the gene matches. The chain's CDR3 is CASSFGGFSTDTQYF. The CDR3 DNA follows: TGTGCCAGCAGCTTCGGGGGGTTTAGCACAGATACGCAGTATTTT.

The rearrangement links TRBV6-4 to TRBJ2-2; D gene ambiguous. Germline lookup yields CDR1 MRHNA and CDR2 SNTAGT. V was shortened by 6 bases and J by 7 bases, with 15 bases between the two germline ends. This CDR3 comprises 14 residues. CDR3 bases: TGTGCCAGCAGCCCGACGGCGGAAGGCGGGGAGCTGTTTTTT. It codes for CASSPTAEGGELFF.

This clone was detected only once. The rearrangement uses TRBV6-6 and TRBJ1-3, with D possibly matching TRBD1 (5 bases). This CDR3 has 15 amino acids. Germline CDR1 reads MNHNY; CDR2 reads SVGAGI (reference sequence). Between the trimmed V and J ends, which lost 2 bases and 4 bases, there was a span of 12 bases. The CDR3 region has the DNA TGTGCCAGCAGTTACCCCCCTGGGGCCGGAAACACCATATATTTT. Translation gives CASSYPPGAGNTIYF.

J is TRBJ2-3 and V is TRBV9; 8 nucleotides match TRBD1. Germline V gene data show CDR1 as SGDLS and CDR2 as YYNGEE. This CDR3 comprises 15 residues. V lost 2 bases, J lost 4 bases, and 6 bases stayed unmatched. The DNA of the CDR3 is TGTGCCAGCAGCGTGTACAGGGGGGACGCAGATACGCAGTATTTT. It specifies CASSVYRGDADTQYF.

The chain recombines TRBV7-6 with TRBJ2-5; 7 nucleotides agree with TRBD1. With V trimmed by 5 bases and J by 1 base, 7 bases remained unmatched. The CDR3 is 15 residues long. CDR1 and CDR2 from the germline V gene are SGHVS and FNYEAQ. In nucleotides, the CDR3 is TGTGCCAGCAGCCTCCGGGACAGCTTCCAAGAGACCCAGTACTTC. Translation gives CASSLRDSFQETQYF.

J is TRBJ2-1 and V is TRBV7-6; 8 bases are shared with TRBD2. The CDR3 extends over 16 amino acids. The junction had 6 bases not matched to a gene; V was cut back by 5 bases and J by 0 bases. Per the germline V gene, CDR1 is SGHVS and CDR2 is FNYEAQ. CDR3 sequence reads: CASSPTGGASYNEQFF. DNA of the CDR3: TGTGCCAGCAGCCCCACGGGGGGGGCCTCCTACAATGAGCAGTTCTTC. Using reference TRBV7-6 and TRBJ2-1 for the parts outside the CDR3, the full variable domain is GAGVSQSPRYKVTKRGQDVALRCDPISGHVSLYWYRQALGQGPEFLTYFNYEAQQDKSGLPNDRFSAERPEGSISTLTIQRTEQRDSAMYRCASSPTGGASYNEQFFGPGTRLTVL.

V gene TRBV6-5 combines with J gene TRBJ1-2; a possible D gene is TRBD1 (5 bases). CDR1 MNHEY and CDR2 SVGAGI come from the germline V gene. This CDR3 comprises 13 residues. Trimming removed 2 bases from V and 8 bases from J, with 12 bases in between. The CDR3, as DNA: TGTGCCAGCAGTTACGGGGCAACCGGGGGCTACACCTTC. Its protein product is CASSYGATGGYTF.

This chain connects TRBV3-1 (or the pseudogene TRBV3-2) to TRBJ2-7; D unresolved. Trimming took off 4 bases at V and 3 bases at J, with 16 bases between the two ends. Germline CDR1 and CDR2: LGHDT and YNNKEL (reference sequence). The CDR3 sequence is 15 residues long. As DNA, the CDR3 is TGTGCCAGCAGCCCTGAGGTGGTCCAATACTACGAGCAGTACTTC. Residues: CASSPEVVQYYEQYF.

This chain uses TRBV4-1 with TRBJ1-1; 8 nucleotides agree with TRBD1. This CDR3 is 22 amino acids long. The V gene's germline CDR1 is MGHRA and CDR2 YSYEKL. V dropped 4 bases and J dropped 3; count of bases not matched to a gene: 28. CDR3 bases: TGCGCCAGCAGCCGGAAGATGGTAATTAGGTCGGACAGGGTCGCTTTTGACACTGAAGCTTTCTTT. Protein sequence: CASSRKMVIRSDRVAFDTEAFF.

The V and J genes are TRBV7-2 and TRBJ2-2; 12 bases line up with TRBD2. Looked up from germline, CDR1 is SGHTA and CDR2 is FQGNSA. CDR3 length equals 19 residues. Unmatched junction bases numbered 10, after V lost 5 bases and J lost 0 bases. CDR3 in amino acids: CASSPLGLAGRTNTGELFF. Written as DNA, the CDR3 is TGTGCCAGCAGCCCCCTTGGACTAGCGGGGCGCACGAACACCGGGGAGCTGTTTTTT.

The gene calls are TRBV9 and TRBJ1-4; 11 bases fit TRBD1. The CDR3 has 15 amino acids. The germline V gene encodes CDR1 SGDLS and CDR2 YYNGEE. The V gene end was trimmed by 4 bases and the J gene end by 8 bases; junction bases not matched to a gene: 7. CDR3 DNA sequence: TGTGCCAGCAGCCTCGGGGGACAGGGGGGAGAAAAACTGTTTTTT. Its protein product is CASSLGGQGGEKLFF.

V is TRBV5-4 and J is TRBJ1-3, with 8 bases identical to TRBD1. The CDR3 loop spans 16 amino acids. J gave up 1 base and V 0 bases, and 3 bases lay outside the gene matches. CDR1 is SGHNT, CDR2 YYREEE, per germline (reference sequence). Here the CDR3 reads CASSLGQGTSGNTIYF. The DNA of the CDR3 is TGTGCCAGCAGCTTGGGACAGGGGACTTCTGGAAACACCATATATTTT.